The next 9 T cell receptor beta chains were all read from a single sample in a study of cytomegalovirus exposure and HLA in healthy donors (dated by TCRdb to about 2017). Receptors were amplified or captured by the immunoSEQ multiplex PCR assay. A mixture of 60 forward primers for TCR Vbeta segments and 13 reverse primers for TCR Jbeta segments was used in the multiplex PCR. TCRdb retrieved this table from immuneACCESS and kept in-frame rearrangements only. Not all clones are present; in checked studies, unresolved V genes account for under half, and no reason is known for the remainder. For this sample, the table gives 200,000 or so clones. The top ten hold less than 0.9% of the sample. Sample: PBMCs. The source of these receptors is a boy between 10 and 17 years old in good health and CMV-seronegative.

The chain links TRBV4-1 to TRBJ2-1; 14 bases are a match to TRBD2. The CDR3 totals 15 residues. CDR1 and CDR2 (germline): MGHRA, YSYEKL. V was pared by 8 bases and J by 8 bases, with 8 bases of the junction left unmatched. CDR3 amino acids: CASGTSGGPSYEQFF. The CDR3 nucleotides are TGCGCCAGCGGGACTAGCGGGGGACCATCTTATGAGCAGTTCTTC.

The CDR3 loop is CASSLTVISGQWNTEAFF. In DNA, the CDR3 is TGTGCCAGCAGCTTGACCGTAATATCAGGTCAGTGGAACACTGAAGCTTTCTTT. The chain couples TRBV5-4 to TRBJ1-1; D remains unclear. V dropped 1 base and J dropped 1 base, with 20 bases sitting between them. The CDR3 spans 18 residues. The germline CDR1 and CDR2 sequences are SGHNT and YYREEE (reference sequence).

V and J are TRBV9 and TRBJ2-2; D not resolved. Germline CDR1 SGDLS, CDR2 YYNGEE. This CDR3 is built from 14 residues. The V end was cut by 3 bases, the J end by 4 bases, with 10 bases between. The CDR3 DNA reads as TGTGCCAGCAGCGCCGACGGAGCCACCGGGGAGCTGTTTTTT. Translating it yields CASSADGATGELFF.

The chain links TRBV2 to TRBJ2-5, with D possibly TRBD2 on 5 matching bases. The CDR3 is 13 amino acids. V dropped 1 base and J dropped 5 bases, with 8 bases sitting between them. Germline CDR1 reads SNHLY; CDR2 reads FYNNEI. CDR3 region: CASSEGTGETQYF. CDR3 bases: TGTGCCAGCAGTGAAGGCACGGGGGAGACCCAGTACTTC. The full variable domain, in which reference TRBV2 and TRBJ2-5 provide the parts outside the CDR3, is EPEVTQTPSHQVTQMGQEVILRCVPISNHLYFYWYRQILGQKVEFLVSFYNNEISEKSEIFDDQFSVERPDGSNFTLKIRSTKLEDSAMYFCASSEGTGETQYFGPGTRLLVL.

CDR3 loop: CASSNRDREDGTF. DNA of the CDR3: TGCGCCAGCAGCAACCGGGACAGGGAGGATGGAACCTTC. The rearrangement uses TRBV5-1 and TRBJ1-2; 9 positions match TRBD1. The CDR3 loop spans 13 amino acids. Germline CDR1 SGHRS, CDR2 YFSETQ. Trimming cost V 4 bases and J 14 bases; bases outside gene matches: 12.

The genes are TRBV4-2 and TRBJ2-5; D is unresolved. The CDR3 loop spans 15 amino acids. Per the germline V gene, CDR1 is LGHNA and CDR2 is YNFKEQ. Trimming stripped 0 bases from V and 1 base from J, with 9 bases between. The CDR3 sequence is CASSQDVVSQETQYF. Written as DNA, the CDR3 is TGTGCCAGCAGCCAAGACGTTGTGTCCCAAGAGACCCAGTACTTC.

The gene calls are TRBV6-5 and TRBJ1-6; D remains unclear. Between the trimmed V and J ends, which lost 5 bases and 7 bases, there was a span of 15 bases. Per the germline V gene, CDR1 is MNHEY and CDR2 is SVGAGI. The CDR3 is made up of 15 amino acids. The CDR3, as DNA: TGTGCCAGCAGTACCACGAAGGCGAGGAATTCACCCCTCCACTTT. It codes for CASSTTKARNSPLHF.

This CDR3 is CASSLMGSLNNEQFF. DNA of the CDR3: TGTGCCAGCAGCTTGATGGGCTCATTGAACAATGAGCAGTTCTTC. V is TRBV7-9 and J is TRBJ2-1; D is ambiguous. The length of the CDR3 is 15 residues. Trimming cost V 3 bases and J 5 bases, with 14 bases left between them. The germline gives CDR1 SEHNR, CDR2 FQNEAQ (reference sequence).

The chain couples TRBV5-4 to TRBJ2-5; 9 bases are shared with TRBD1. J gave up 3 bases and V 4 bases, and 4 bases lay outside the gene matches. The V gene's germline CDR1 is SGHNT and CDR2 YYREEE (reference sequence). CDR3 length: 14 residues. Written as DNA, the CDR3 is TGTGCCAGCAGCCCCGGGACAGGGAAAGAGACCCAGTACTTC. Its protein product is CASSPGTGKETQYF.